The 18 T cell receptor beta chains below come from one sample, sequenced in a study of cytomegalovirus exposure and HLA in healthy donors. The study ran its PCR with 60 Vbeta and 13 Jbeta primers. TCRdb's copy holds only in-frame clones and misses some; the assay was immunoSEQ multiplex PCR. This sample's table reports 100,000 to 150,000 clones. Sequencing was performed on PBMCs. The receptors originated from a woman aged 40-49 years in good health and CMV-seropositive.

The chain links TRBV9 to TRBJ2-7, with unresolved D. The germline gives CDR1 SGDLS, CDR2 YYNGEE. Between the trimmed V and J ends, which lost 0 bases and 2 bases, there was a span of 9 bases. The CDR3 has 14 amino acids. This CDR3 is CASSVGSQPYEQYF. The CDR3 region has the DNA TGTGCCAGCAGCGTAGGTTCACAGCCCTACGAGCAGTACTTC. The variable domain in full, with the rest retrieved from reference TRBV9 and TRBJ2-7, is DSGVTQTPKHLITATGQRVTLRCSPRSGDLSVYWYQQSLDQGLQFLIQYYNGEERAKGNILERFSAQQFPDLHSELNLSSLELGDSALYFCASSVGSQPYEQYFGPGTRLTVT.

The V call is TRBV11-3, the J call TRBJ2-3; TRBD1 matches at 8 bases. This CDR3 region has 14 residues. Germline trimming cut 8 bases from V and 2 bases from J; bases unmatched to any gene: 6. From germline, CDR1 is SGHNT and CDR2 YENEEA. The CDR3 is CASGRDRYTDTQYF. For the CDR3, the DNA is TGTGCCAGCGGCCGGGACAGGTACACAGATACGCAGTATTTT.

The chain couples TRBV4-1 to TRBJ1-2; 7 bases agree with TRBD1. The CDR3 covers 16 residues. J was trimmed by 4 bases and V by 4 bases; bases with no gene match: 12. Germline V gives CDR1 MGHRA, CDR2 YSYEKL. CDR3 nucleotides: TGCGCCAGCAGCCCAACCCCCCGACAGGGAGCCTATGGCTACACCTTC. Protein sequence: CASSPTPRQGAYGYTF.

This chain joins TRBV7-2 and TRBJ1-4; weak D call: TRBD1 (5 bases). V was trimmed by 3 bases and J by 10 bases, leaving 24 bases between them. The CDR3 totals 17 residues. The V gene's germline CDR1 is SGHTA and CDR2 FQGNSA. DNA of the CDR3: TGTGCCAGCAGCTTGGGTCTGTCGGCGGCAGGGTACGGAAAACTGTTTTTT. Protein: CASSLGLSAAGYGKLFF.

The gene calls are TRBV11-2 and TRBJ2-3; D might be TRBD2 (5 bases). The CDR3 is 15 amino acids. CDR1 and CDR2 from the germline V gene are SGHAT and FQNNGV. Trimming removed 0 bases at V and 1 base at J, with 8 bases between. The CDR3 nucleotides read TGTGCCAGCAGCTTAGACGGGGTACGCACAGATACGCAGTATTTT. Protein sequence: CASSLDGVRTDTQYF.

The rearrangement uses TRBV18 and TRBJ2-1; D might be TRBD2 (6 bases). Trimming took 3 bases from V and 2 from J, leaving 11 bases between them. The germline V gene has CDR1 KGHSH and CDR2 LQKENI. The CDR3 runs to 15 residues. The CDR3 DNA is TGTGCCAGCTCACCCGCTAGCGCGGCCTACAATGAGCAGTTCTTC. Its protein is CASSPASAAYNEQFF.

This sequence joins TRBV7-2 and TRBJ2-7; tentative D call: TRBD2 (6 bases). Trimming stripped 2 bases from V and 1 base from J, with 12 bases between. The CDR3 spans 15 residues. Germline CDR1 and CDR2: SGHTA and FQGNSA. This chain's CDR3 is CASSLIPSVSYEQYF. CDR3 nucleotides: TGTGCCAGCAGCTTAATCCCTAGCGTATCCTACGAGCAGTACTTC. Based on the CDR3 plus reference TRBV7-2 and TRBJ2-7, the full variable domain is GAGVSQSPSNKVTEKGKDVELRCDPISGHTALYWYRQSLGQGLEFLIYFQGNSAPDKSGLPSDRFSAERTGGSVSTLTIQRTQQEDSAVYLCASSLIPSVSYEQYFGPGTRLTVT.

V usage is TRBV2 and J usage is TRBJ2-2, with a possible D match to TRBD2 (5 bases). Germline CDR1 and CDR2: SNHLY and FYNNEI. The CDR3 spans 17 residues. Deletions cut 11 bases from V and 0 bases from J, with 22 bases between. The CDR3 region has the DNA TGTGCCGGAAATTACCGGGGAATAGCCGCGAACACCGGGGAGCTGTTTTTT. Translating gives CAGNYRGIAANTGELFF.

J is TRBJ2-7 and V is TRBV7-6; 7 bases line up with TRBD1. V gave up 5 bases and J gave up 3 bases; unmatched junction bases: 10. This CDR3 is 15 amino acids long. Germline V lookup: CDR1 SGHVS, CDR2 FNYEAQ. As DNA, the CDR3 is TGTGCCAGCAGCGTATACCAGGGGGTGGGCTACGAGCAGTACTTC. Protein sequence: CASSVYQGVGYEQYF.

This chain links TRBV30 with TRBJ2-5; D is ambiguous. The germline V gene encodes CDR1 GTSNPN and CDR2 SVGIG (reference sequence). The CDR3 is 10 amino acids. The CDR3 nucleotides are TGTGGAACCGGCAGGGAGACCCAGTACTTC. This gives the protein CGTGRETQYF.

The V and J genes are TRBV9 and TRBJ2-5; 7 bases agree with TRBD1. The CDR3 consists of 13 residues. Germline CDR1 is SGDLS and CDR2 is YYNGEE. Trimming at V came to 2 bases and at J to 5 bases, leaving 3 bases not matched to a gene. The CDR3 bases are TGTGCCAGCAGCGTGACCAGGGGGGAGACCCAGTACTTC. Residues: CASSVTRGETQYF.

The chain is built from TRBV4-3 and TRBJ2-2, with D possibly being TRBD1 (5 bases). This CDR3 has 12 residues. In germline, CDR1 is LGHNA, CDR2 YSLEER. V lost 4 bases and J lost 7, with 7 bases in between. The CDR3 loop is CASSPQGGELFF. CDR3 coding DNA: TGCGCCAGCAGCCCCCAGGGCGGGGAGCTGTTTTTT.

V and J are TRBV27 and TRBJ2-7; maybe TRBD1 (6 bases). Between the trimmed V and J ends, which lost 4 bases and 7 bases, there was a span of 20 bases. The germline CDR1 and CDR2 sequences are MNHEY and SMNVEV (reference sequence). The CDR3 is 15 residues long. Written as DNA, the CDR3 is TGTGCCAGCAGTTCCCCCGGGACACTCTCCTTTGAGCAGTACTTC. Translating gives CASSSPGTLSFEQYF.

CDR3 in DNA: TGTGCCAGCAGTTTGAGGAGGGGACGGAACACTGAAGCTTTCTTT. Its protein is CASSLRRGRNTEAFF. This chain uses TRBV28 with TRBJ1-1; a weak D match, TRBD1 (5 bases). CDR3 length: 15 residues. Trimming stripped 3 bases from V and 1 base from J, with 12 bases between. CDR1 and CDR2 (germline): MDHEN, SYDVKM.

The chain joins TRBV9 to TRBJ2-3, with no clear D. The germline V and J ends were trimmed by 0 bases and 4 bases, with 6 bases remaining between them. The CDR3 spans 13 residues. CDR1 and CDR2 from the germline V gene are SGDLS and YYNGEE. The CDR3 loop is CASSVVLSDTQYF. The CDR3 DNA sequence: TGTGCCAGCAGCGTAGTACTCTCAGATACGCAGTATTTT. Full variable domain (missing parts from reference TRBV9 and TRBJ2-3): DSGVTQTPKHLITATGQRVTLRCSPRSGDLSVYWYQQSLDQGLQFLIQYYNGEERAKGNILERFSAQQFPDLHSELNLSSLELGDSALYFCASSVVLSDTQYFGPGTRLTVL.

The chain has TRBV27 and TRBJ2-6, with a weak D call TRBD2 (5 bases). CDR3 length: 21 amino acids. Germline V gene data show CDR1 as MNHEY and CDR2 as SMNVEV (reference sequence). V was trimmed by 1 base and J by 1 base, leaving 23 bases between them. The CDR3 DNA is TGTGCCAGCAGTTTATACTTCTTGGCAAGTCCTAGCCTATCTGGGGCCAACGTCCTGACTTTC. Its protein product is CASSLYFLASPSLSGANVLTF.

This chain joins TRBV15 and TRBJ1-2, with D hard to call. The germline CDR1 and CDR2 sequences are LNHNV and YYDKDF (reference sequence). The CDR3 loop spans 14 amino acids. Trimming cost V 5 bases and J 1 base, with 11 bases left between them. CDR3 in amino acids: CATSPDGVNYGYTF. The CDR3 nucleotides are TGTGCCACCAGCCCTGACGGGGTTAACTATGGCTACACCTTC.

This CDR3 reads CASSEGLAGRQYF. The CDR3 nucleotides are TGTGCCAGCAGTGAGGGGCTAGCGGGGAGGCAGTACTTC. The rearrangement uses TRBV6-4 and TRBJ2-7, with 9 bases identical to TRBD2. The V and J ends lost 3 bases and 9 bases, in that order; junction bases with no gene match: 6. Germline CDR1 reads MRHNA; CDR2 reads SNTAGT. The CDR3 totals 13 residues.